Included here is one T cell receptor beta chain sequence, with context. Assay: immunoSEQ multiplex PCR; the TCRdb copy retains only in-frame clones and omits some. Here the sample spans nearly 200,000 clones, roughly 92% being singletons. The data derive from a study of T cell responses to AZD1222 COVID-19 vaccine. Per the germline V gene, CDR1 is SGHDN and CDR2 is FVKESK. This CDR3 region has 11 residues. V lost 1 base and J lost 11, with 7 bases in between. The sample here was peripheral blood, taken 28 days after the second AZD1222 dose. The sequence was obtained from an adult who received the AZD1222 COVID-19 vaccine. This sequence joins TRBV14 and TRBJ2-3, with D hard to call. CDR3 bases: TGTGCCAGCAGCCAAGTTCAGAAGCAGTATTTT. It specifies CASSQVQKQYF. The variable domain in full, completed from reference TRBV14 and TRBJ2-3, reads EAGVTQFPSHSVIEKGQTVTLRCDPISGHDNLYWYRRVMGKEIKFLLHFVKESKQDESGMPNNRFLAERTGGTYSTLKVQPAELEDSGVYFCASSQVQKQYFGPGTRLTVL.